This TCR beta chain was sequenced during a study of blood T cell repertoires in COVID-19. Study at large: Some COVID-19 samples were acute and others convalescent; all came from the United States, Italy and Spain. Sources were T cells, B-cell-depleted T cells, or PBMCs; the material itself was cDNA or gDNA.

V was cut by 0 bases and J by 2 bases, with 8 bases left in between. The CDR3 is made up of 14 amino acids. Germline V gene sequence: CDR1 GTSNPN, CDR2 SVGIG (reference sequence). Sequencing was performed with immunoSEQ multiplex PCR; in TCRdb, only in-frame clones are kept and a portion is missing. The sample has fewer than 250,000 clones, roughly 80% seen once; the top ten hold 2.5% to 3.5%. Each recovered donor of Cohort 3 presented with two negative PCRs, clearance, or symptom resolution. Sequenced material: PBMCs or T cells enriched from blood (not recorded which). The receptor was derived from a woman aged 25 to 39 who had recovered from COVID-19. This rearrangement joins TRBV30 to TRBJ1-5; D gene ambiguous. CDR3 loop: CAWSVGGRNQPQHF. The CDR3 bases are TGTGCCTGGAGTGTAGGAGGGCGCAATCAGCCCCAGCATTTT.